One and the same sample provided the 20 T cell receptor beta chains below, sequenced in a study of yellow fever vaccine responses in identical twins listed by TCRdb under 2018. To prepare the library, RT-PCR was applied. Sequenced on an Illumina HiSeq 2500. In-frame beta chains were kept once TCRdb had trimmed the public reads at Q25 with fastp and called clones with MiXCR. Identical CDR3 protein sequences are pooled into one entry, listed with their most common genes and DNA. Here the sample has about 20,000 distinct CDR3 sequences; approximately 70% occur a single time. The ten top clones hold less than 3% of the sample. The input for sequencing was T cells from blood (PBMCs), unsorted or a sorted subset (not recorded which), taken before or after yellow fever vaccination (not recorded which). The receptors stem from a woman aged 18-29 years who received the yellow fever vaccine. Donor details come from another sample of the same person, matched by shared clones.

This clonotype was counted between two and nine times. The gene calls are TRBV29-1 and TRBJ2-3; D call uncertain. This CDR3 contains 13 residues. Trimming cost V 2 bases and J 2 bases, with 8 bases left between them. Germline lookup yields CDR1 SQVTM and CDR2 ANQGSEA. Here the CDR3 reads CSVEKVATDTQYF. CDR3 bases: TGCAGCGTTGAAAAGGTCGCCACAGATACGCAGTATTTT.

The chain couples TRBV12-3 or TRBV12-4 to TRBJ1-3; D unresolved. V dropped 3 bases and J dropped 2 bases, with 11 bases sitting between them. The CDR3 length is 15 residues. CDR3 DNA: TGTGCCAGCAGTTTTATTCGAGGGACTGGAAACACCATATATTTT. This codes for CASSFIRGTGNTIYF.

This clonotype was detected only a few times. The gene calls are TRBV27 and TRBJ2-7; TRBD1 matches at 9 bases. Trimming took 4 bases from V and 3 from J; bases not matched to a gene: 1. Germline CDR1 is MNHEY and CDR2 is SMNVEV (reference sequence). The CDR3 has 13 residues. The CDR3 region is CASSWGQGYEQYF. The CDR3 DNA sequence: TGTGCCAGCAGTTGGGGACAGGGCTACGAGCAGTACTTC.

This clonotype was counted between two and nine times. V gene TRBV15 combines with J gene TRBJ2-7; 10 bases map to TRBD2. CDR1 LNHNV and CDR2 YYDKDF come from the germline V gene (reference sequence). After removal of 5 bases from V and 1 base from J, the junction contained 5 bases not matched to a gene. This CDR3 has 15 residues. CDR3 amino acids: CATSPRSGGSYEQYF. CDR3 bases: TGTGCCACCAGCCCCCGTAGCGGGGGGTCCTACGAGCAGTACTTC.

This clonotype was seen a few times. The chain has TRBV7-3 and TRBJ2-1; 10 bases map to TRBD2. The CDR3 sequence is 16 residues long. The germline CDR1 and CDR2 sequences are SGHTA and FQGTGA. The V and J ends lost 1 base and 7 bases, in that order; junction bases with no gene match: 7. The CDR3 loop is CASSLKAGGSGNEQFF. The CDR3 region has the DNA TGTGCCAGCAGCTTAAAAGCGGGAGGGTCGGGGAATGAGCAGTTCTTC. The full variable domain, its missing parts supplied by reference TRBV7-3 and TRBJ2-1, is GAGVSQTPSNKVTEKGKYVELRCDPISGHTALYWYRQSLGQGPEFLIYFQGTGAADDSGLPNDRFFAVRPEGSVSTLKIQRTERGDSAVYLCASSLKAGGSGNEQFFGPGTRLTVL.

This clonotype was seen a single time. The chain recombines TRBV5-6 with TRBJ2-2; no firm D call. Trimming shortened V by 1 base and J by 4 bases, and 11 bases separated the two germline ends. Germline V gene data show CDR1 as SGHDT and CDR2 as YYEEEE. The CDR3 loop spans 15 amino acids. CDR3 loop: CASSLRLTGTGELFF. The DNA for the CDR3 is TGTGCCAGCAGCTTGCGGCTGACGGGCACCGGGGAGCTGTTTTTT.

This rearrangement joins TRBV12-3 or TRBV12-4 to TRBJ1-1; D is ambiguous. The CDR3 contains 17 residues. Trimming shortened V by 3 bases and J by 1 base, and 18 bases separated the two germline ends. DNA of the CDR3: TGTGCCAGCAGTTTCGCCATGATGACACCCAGGAACACTGAAGCTTTCTTT. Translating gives CASSFAMMTPRNTEAFF.

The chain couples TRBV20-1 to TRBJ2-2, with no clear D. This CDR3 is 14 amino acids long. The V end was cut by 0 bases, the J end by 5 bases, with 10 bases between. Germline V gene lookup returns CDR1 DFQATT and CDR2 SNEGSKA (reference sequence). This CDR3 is CSARERARTGELFF. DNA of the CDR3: TGCAGTGCTAGAGAAAGGGCCAGAACCGGGGAGCTGTTTTTT.

For the CDR3, the DNA is TGCAGCGTCCTGGACAGGAGTACGATCGAGCAGTACTTC. Residues: CSVLDRSTIEQYF. The chain combines TRBV29-1 with TRBJ2-7; 7 bases are a match to TRBD1. Losses at the gene ends were 6 bases for V and 6 bases for J; bases not matched to a gene: 11. From germline, CDR1 is SQVTM and CDR2 ANQGSEA. The CDR3 length is 13 residues.

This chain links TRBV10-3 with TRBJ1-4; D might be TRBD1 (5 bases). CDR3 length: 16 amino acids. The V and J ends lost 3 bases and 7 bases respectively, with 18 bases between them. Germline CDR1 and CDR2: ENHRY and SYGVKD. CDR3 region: CAISDGGQGDGEKLFF. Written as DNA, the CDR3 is TGTGCCATCAGTGATGGAGGGCAGGGTGATGGTGAAAAACTGTTTTTT.

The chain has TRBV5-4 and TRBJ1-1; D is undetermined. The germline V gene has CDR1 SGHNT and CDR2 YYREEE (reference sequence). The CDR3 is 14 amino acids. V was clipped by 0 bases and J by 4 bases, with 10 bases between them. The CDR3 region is CASSLGQYFTEAFF. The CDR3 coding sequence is TGTGCCAGCAGCTTGGGCCAGTATTTCACTGAAGCTTTCTTT.

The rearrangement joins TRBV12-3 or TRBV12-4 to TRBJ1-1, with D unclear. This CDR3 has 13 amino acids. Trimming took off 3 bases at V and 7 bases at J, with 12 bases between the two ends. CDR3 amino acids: CASSLSGTNEAFF. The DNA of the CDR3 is TGTGCCAGCAGTTTGTCCGGAACCAATGAAGCTTTCTTT.

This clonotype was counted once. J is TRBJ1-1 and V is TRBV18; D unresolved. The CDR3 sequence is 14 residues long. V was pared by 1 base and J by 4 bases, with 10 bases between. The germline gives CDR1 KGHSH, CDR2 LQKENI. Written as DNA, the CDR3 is TGTGCCAGCTCACCACAGGATCGGAGCACTGAAGCTTTCTTT. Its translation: CASSPQDRSTEAFF.

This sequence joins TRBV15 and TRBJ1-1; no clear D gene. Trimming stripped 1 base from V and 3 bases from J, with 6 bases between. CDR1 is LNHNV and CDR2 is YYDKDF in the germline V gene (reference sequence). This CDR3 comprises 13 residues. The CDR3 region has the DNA TGTGCCACCAGCAGAGTTTCCTACACTGAAGCTTTCTTT. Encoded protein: CATSRVSYTEAFF.

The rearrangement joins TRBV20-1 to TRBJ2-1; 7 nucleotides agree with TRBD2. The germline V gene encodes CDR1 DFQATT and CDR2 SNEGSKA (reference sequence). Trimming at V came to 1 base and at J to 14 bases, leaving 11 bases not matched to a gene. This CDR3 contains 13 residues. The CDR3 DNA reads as TGCAGTGCTAGAGTGCCATCAGGGACTAAGGAGTTCTTC. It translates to CSARVPSGTKEFF.

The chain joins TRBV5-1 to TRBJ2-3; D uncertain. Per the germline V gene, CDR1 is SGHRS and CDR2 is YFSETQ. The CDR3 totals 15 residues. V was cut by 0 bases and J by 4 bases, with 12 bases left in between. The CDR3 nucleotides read TGCGCCAGCAGCTTGGCGAGTGGTGTCTCAGATACGCAGTATTTT. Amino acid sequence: CASSLASGVSDTQYF.

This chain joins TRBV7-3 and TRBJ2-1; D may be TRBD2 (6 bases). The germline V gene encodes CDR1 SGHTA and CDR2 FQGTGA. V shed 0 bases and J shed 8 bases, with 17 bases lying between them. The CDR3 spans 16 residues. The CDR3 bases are TGTGCCAGCAGCTTAACTCCCACGACTAGTTTCTATGAGCAGTTCTTC. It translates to CASSLTPTTSFYEQFF.

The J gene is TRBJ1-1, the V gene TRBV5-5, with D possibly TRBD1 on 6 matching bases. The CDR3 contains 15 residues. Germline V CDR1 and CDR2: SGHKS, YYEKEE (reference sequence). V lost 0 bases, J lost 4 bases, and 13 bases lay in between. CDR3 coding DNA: TGTGCCAGCAGCTTGGGTCGGGGGCGAGTCACTGAAGCTTTCTTT. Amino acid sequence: CASSLGRGRVTEAFF.

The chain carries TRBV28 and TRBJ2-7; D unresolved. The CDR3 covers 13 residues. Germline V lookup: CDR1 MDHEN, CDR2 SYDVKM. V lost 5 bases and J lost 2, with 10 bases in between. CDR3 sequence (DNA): TGTGCCAGCAGTGGATTCGTTACCTACGAGCAGTACTTC. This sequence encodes CASSGFVTYEQYF.

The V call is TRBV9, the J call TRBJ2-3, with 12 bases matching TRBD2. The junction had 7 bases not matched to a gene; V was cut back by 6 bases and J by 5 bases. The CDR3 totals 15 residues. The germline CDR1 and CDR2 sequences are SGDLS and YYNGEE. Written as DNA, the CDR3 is TGTGCCAGCACCCTCTTGGGACTAGCGGGAGATACGCAGTATTTT. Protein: CASTLLGLAGDTQYF.